The 32 T cell receptor beta chains presented below share a single source sample, sequenced in a study of Tregs in tolerant kidney transplant recipients. Generated by immunoSEQ multiplex PCR, the TCRdb table keeps only in-frame clones and is missing some. The data show approximately 43,000 clones, with 75% to 95% seen just once and 0.7% held by the top ten. Sequencing was performed on Tregs from blood. The origin of the receptors is a human donor in good health.

The chain links TRBV30 to TRBJ2-1; the match to TRBD2 covers 14 bases. The CDR3 contains 19 residues. In germline, CDR1 is GTSNPN, CDR2 SVGIG (reference sequence). J was trimmed by 0 bases and V by 1 base; bases with no gene match: 8. The CDR3, as DNA: TGTGCCTGGAGTGGGGGGAGACTAGCGGGAGGGAGCTCCTACAATGAGCAGTTCTTC. As protein: CAWSGGRLAGGSSYNEQFF.

The chain has TRBV5-8 and TRBJ1-3; D not certain. Trimming removed 3 bases from V and 0 bases from J, with 10 bases in between. Germline CDR1 is SGHTS and CDR2 is YDEGEE. The CDR3 has 15 residues. The CDR3 protein is CASSSMRISGNTIYF. The CDR3 DNA is TGTGCCAGCAGCTCAATGAGAATCTCTGGAAACACCATATATTTT.

The genes are TRBV10-2 and TRBJ1-5; D gene ambiguous. Trimming took 9 bases from V and 3 from J, leaving 12 bases between them. CDR3 length: 13 residues. Germline V CDR1 and CDR2: WSHSY, SAAADI. The CDR3 nucleotides read TGCGCCAGTCGACCGGCGAACAATCAGCCCCAGCATTTT. Amino acids: CASRPANNQPQHF.

The gene calls are TRBV6-5 and TRBJ2-1, with 11 bases fitting TRBD2. CDR1 is MNHEY and CDR2 is SVGAGI in the germline V gene. This CDR3 is 16 amino acids long. V lost 2 bases to trimming and J lost 2 bases; unmatched junction nucleotides: 2. The CDR3 region has the DNA TGTGCCAGCAGTTACCCGGGACTAGCGGCCTACAATGAGCAGTTCTTC. As protein: CASSYPGLAAYNEQFF.

The chain has TRBV29-1 and TRBJ1-1; TRBD1 might be the D (6 bases). The CDR3 extends over 13 amino acids. Trimming left V 4 bases short and J 1 base short, with 10 bases between. Germline values: CDR1 SQVTM, CDR2 ANQGSEA. For the CDR3, the DNA is TGCAGCGTTGGCGGACAGACGAACACTGAAGCTTTCTTT. Translation gives CSVGGQTNTEAFF. The whole variable domain, remainder taken from reference TRBV29-1 and TRBJ1-1, is SAVISQKPSRDICQRGTSLTIQCQVDSQVTMMFWYRQQPGQSLTLIATANQGSEATYESGFVIDKFPISRPNLTFSTLTVSNMSPEDSSIYLCSVGGQTNTEAFFGQGTRLTVV.

The gene calls are TRBV18 and TRBJ1-2; tentatively, D is TRBD1 (6 bases). This CDR3 comprises 15 residues. Germline V gives CDR1 KGHSH, CDR2 LQKENI. V gave up 7 bases and J gave up 8 bases, with 23 bases separating them. The CDR3 nucleotides are TGTGCCAGCTTACTTGTCAGGGGAACGGGAAAGGGCTACACCTTC. Translating it yields CASLLVRGTGKGYTF.

CDR3 loop: CASSPGGGTPKYYGYTF. The CDR3 DNA is TGCGCCAGCAGCCCCGGTGGGGGGACGCCGAAATACTATGGCTACACCTTC. This rearrangement joins TRBV5-1 to TRBJ1-2; TRBD1 might be the D (5 bases). Between the trimmed V and J ends, which lost 4 bases and 3 bases, there was a span of 22 bases. This CDR3 region has 17 residues. Germline loops: CDR1 SGHRS, CDR2 YFSETQ. The full variable domain, rest sourced from reference TRBV5-1 and TRBJ1-2, is KAGVTQTPRYLIKTRGQQVTLSCSPISGHRSVSWYQQTPGQGLQFLFEYFSETQRNKGNFPGRFSGRQFSNSRSEMNVSTLELGDSALYLCASSPGGGTPKYYGYTFGSGTRLTVV.

This chain connects TRBV7-2 to TRBJ1-5, with a possible D match to TRBD1 (5 bases). The CDR3 is 15 residues long. The germline V gene encodes CDR1 SGHTA and CDR2 FQGNSA. V was trimmed by 2 bases and J by 7 bases, leaving 15 bases between them. The CDR3 here is CASSLSAGNLQPQHF. CDR3 coding DNA: TGTGCCAGCAGCTTATCAGCAGGGAATTTGCAGCCCCAGCATTTT. The whole variable domain, filled in from reference TRBV7-2 and TRBJ1-5, reads GAGVSQSPSNKVTEKGKDVELRCDPISGHTALYWYRQSLGQGLEFLIYFQGNSAPDKSGLPSDRFSAERTGGSVSTLTIQRTQQEDSAVYLCASSLSAGNLQPQHFGDGTRLSIL.

The V gene is TRBV19, the J gene TRBJ1-2; D is ambiguous. The CDR3 totals 14 residues. The V end lost 3 bases, the J end lost 1 base, and 9 bases lay between the germline ends. Germline assignment: CDR1 LNHDA and CDR2 SQIVND (reference sequence). The CDR3 loop reads CASSIRTGNYGYTF. In DNA, the CDR3 is TGTGCCAGTAGTATTAGGACGGGTAACTATGGCTACACCTTC.

Regarding this clone: One end of the junction does not line up with germline, which may come from a read error. Other DNA sequences in this sample translate to the same CDR3. V and J are TRBV5-4 and TRBJ2-7, with 7 bases aligning to TRBD1. CDR3 length: 13 amino acids. CDR1 is SGHNT and CDR2 is YYREEE in the germline V gene (reference sequence). The DNA of the CDR3 is TGTGCCAGTAGCTTGACAGGGCAGTACGAGCAGTACTTC. Residues: CASSLTGQYEQYF.

In nucleotides, the CDR3 is TGTGCCAGCTCACGTGCCCCTAGCGGGAGCTCCTACGAGCAGTACTTC. Translated: CASSRAPSGSSYEQYF. The genes are TRBV18 and TRBJ2-7, with 10 bases lining up with TRBD2. Germline CDR1 is KGHSH and CDR2 is LQKENI. The V gene end was trimmed by 4 bases and the J gene end by 0 bases; junction bases not matched to a gene: 6. The CDR3 runs to 16 residues.

This clone has a single count. This chain uses TRBV7-8 with TRBJ2-1, with D possibly matching TRBD2 (7 bases). The CDR3 extends over 15 amino acids. V shed 2 bases and J shed 4 bases, with 12 bases lying between them. CDR1 and CDR2 from the germline V gene are SGHVS and FQNEAQ. In DNA, the CDR3 is TGTGCCAGCAGCTTATGGCGGGGGCTTTACAATGAGCAGTTCTTC. Its translation: CASSLWRGLYNEQFF. Complete variable domain (other parts from reference TRBV7-8 and TRBJ2-1): GAGVSQSPRYKVAKRGQDVALRCDPISGHVSLFWYQQALGQGPEFLTYFQNEAQLDKSGLPSDRFFAERPEGSVSTLKIQRTQQEDSAVYLCASSLWRGLYNEQFFGPGTRLTVL.

The J gene is TRBJ1-4, the V gene TRBV9; D is perhaps TRBD1 (6 bases). CDR1 is SGDLS, CDR2 YYNGEE, per germline. Between the trimmed V and J ends, which lost 4 bases and 4 bases, there was a span of 17 bases. The CDR3 is made up of 16 amino acids. CDR3 nucleotides: TGTGCCAGCAGCACCCCCAGGGGACCCATTAATGAAAAACTGTTTTTT. This codes for CASSTPRGPINEKLFF.

The chain is built from TRBV9 and TRBJ2-2; D unclear. Trimming stripped 4 bases from V and 7 bases from J, with 8 bases between. The CDR3 is 12 amino acids. Germline CDR1 reads SGDLS; CDR2 reads YYNGEE. The CDR3 DNA sequence: TGTGCCAGCAGCAAGACGGGCGGGGAGCTGTTTTTT. Its translation: CASSKTGGELFF.

The rearrangement joins TRBV5-1 to TRBJ2-3, with 8 bases identical to TRBD2. Germline CDR1 SGHRS, CDR2 YFSETQ. Trimming cost V 1 base and J 5 bases; bases outside gene matches: 9. The CDR3 runs 16 residues. CDR3: CASSLWLAGGGDTQYF. The DNA for the CDR3 is TGCGCCAGCAGCTTGTGGCTAGCGGGTGGTGGAGATACGCAGTATTTT.

Here the CDR3 DNA reads TGCGCCAGCAGCTTGGGGACTAGCGGGGATACGCAGTATTTT. This translates into CASSLGTSGDTQYF. V and J are TRBV5-1 and TRBJ2-3; 11 nucleotides line up with TRBD2. Looked up from germline, CDR1 is SGHRS and CDR2 is YFSETQ. The ends lost 0 bases at V and 6 bases at J; junction bases unmatched: 0. The CDR3 is made up of 14 amino acids.

V usage is TRBV12-5 and J usage is TRBJ1-2; D not certain. This CDR3 has 20 residues. V lost 4 bases and J lost 5, with 32 bases in between. CDR1 is LGHNT, CDR2 FRNRAP, per germline. The CDR3: CASGSDFGVGLPINDYGYTF. The CDR3 nucleotides are TGTGCTAGTGGTTCGGACTTTGGGGTGGGCCTACCTATTAATGATTATGGCTACACCTTC.

This chain links TRBV30 with TRBJ1-5; a possible D gene is TRBD1 (5 bases). The CDR3 extends over 15 amino acids. The V and J ends lost 8 bases and 3 bases respectively, with 20 bases between them. The germline V gene encodes CDR1 GTSNPN and CDR2 SVGIG (reference sequence). CDR3 DNA sequence: TGTGCCGCCACTCCGCAGGGAATCAACAATCAGCCCCAGCATTTT. Translation: CAATPQGINNQPQHF.

The chain has TRBV19 and TRBJ1-2; D gene unclear. CDR1 and CDR2 (germline): LNHDA, SQIVND (reference sequence). Trimming removed 5 bases at V and 4 bases at J, with 14 bases between. CDR3 length: 14 amino acids. The CDR3 DNA is TGTGCCAGTAGTCTCACGCGGACCCTCTATGGCTACACCTTC. It specifies CASSLTRTLYGYTF.

The chain carries TRBV7-6 and TRBJ2-3; 8 bases line up with TRBD1. The germline CDR1 and CDR2 sequences are SGHVS and FNYEAQ. With 4 bases clipped from V and 7 bases from J, the junction kept 16 bases outside the gene matches. The CDR3 runs 17 residues. DNA for the CDR3: TGTGCCAGCAGCTCCTGGACAGGGAGCCTCCACGCGAATACGCAGTATTTT. Protein: CASSSWTGSLHANTQYF.

J is TRBJ2-1 and V is TRBV9; 14 nucleotides align to TRBD2. V lost 3 bases, J lost 4 bases, and 12 bases stayed unmatched. Germline CDR1 reads SGDLS; CDR2 reads YYNGEE. This CDR3 region has 19 residues. In nucleotides, the CDR3 is TGTGCCAGCAGCGCCCATCCCCGACTAGCGGGAGGGATTTACAATGAGCAGTTCTTC. The encoded protein is CASSAHPRLAGGIYNEQFF.

The chain has TRBV18 and TRBJ1-3; 7 bases align to TRBD1. The length of the CDR3 is 16 residues. Trimming removed 3 bases from V and 0 bases from J; junction bases left unmatched: 5. Germline assignment: CDR1 KGHSH and CDR2 LQKENI. CDR3 region: CASSPSTGVSGNTIYF. In DNA, the CDR3 is TGTGCCAGCTCACCGTCTACAGGGGTCTCTGGAAACACCATATATTTT.

The CDR3 loop reads CASSKTRWVYEQYF. Here the CDR3 DNA reads TGTGCCAGCAGCAAAACCCGTTGGGTCTACGAGCAGTACTTC. The chain has TRBV21-1 and TRBJ2-7. TRBV21-1 is a listed pseudogene. The CDR3 covers 14 residues.

The chain joins TRBV25-1 to TRBJ1-2; perhaps TRBD1 as D (6 bases). The CDR3 has 13 residues. CDR1 is MGHDK and CDR2 is SYGVNS in the germline V gene. V was trimmed by 2 bases and J by 6 bases, leaving 10 bases between them. In DNA form, the CDR3 reads TGTGCCAGCAGTGAACACAGGGATAATGGCTACACCTTC. It yields the protein CASSEHRDNGYTF.

The chain joins TRBV15 to TRBJ1-2; 10 bases fit TRBD1. Trimming removed 4 bases from V and 2 bases from J; junction bases left unmatched: 4. The CDR3 has 15 amino acids. Germline loops: CDR1 LNHNV, CDR2 YYDKDF (reference sequence). The CDR3 region is CATSTRTGGNYGYTF. For the CDR3, the DNA is TGTGCCACCAGCACCCGGACAGGGGGGAACTATGGCTACACCTTC.

The sample holds a few counts of this clone. The chain is built from TRBV5-3 and TRBJ1-3; no firm D call. Being an ORF, TRBV5-3 has a function that is uncertain. The length of the CDR3 is 14 residues. The ends were cut back, 3 bases at V and 0 bases at J, with 7 bases in the middle. In DNA, the CDR3 is TGTGCCAGAAGCTCGGCGAACTCTGGAAACACCATATATTTT. As protein: CARSSANSGNTIYF.

The chain is built from TRBV30 and TRBJ1-1; weak D call: TRBD1 (5 bases). The CDR3 contains 15 residues. V lost 3 bases and J lost 4, with 18 bases in between. Germline CDR1 is GTSNPN and CDR2 is SVGIG (reference sequence). CDR3 protein: CAWSYGTARGTEAFF. The CDR3 DNA reads TGTGCCTGGAGCTACGGGACCGCGAGGGGCACTGAAGCTTTCTTT.

This clone was recorded only once. The chain is built from TRBV20-1 and TRBJ2-7, with D perhaps TRBD2 (6 bases). The CDR3 is 11 amino acids. The germline V gene encodes CDR1 DFQATT and CDR2 SNEGSKA (reference sequence). CDR3 protein: CSGWGAYEQYF. Written as DNA, the CDR3 is TGCAGCGGCTGGGGGGCCTACGAGCAGTACTTC.

V usage is TRBV10-1 and J usage is TRBJ1-1; no reliable D call. Germline V gives CDR1 WNHNN, CDR2 SYGVQD (reference sequence). The V and J ends lost 5 bases and 4 bases respectively, with 11 bases between them. The length of the CDR3 is 13 residues. CDR3 DNA sequence: TGCGCCAGCAGTCCCCAAGGGAGCACTGAAGCTTTCTTT. Amino acids: CASSPQGSTEAFF.

This clone appeared a few times. The gene calls are TRBV6-6 and TRBJ1-5; D call uncertain. The ends were cut back, 10 bases at V and 11 bases at J, with 15 bases in the middle. Germline V gene sequence: CDR1 MNHNY, CDR2 SVGAGI (reference sequence). The CDR3 extends over 11 amino acids. CDR3 in DNA: TGTGCCACCGCCGGGTCCTTGGCCCAGCATTTT. The encoded protein is CATAGSLAQHF.

The V call is TRBV5-1, the J call TRBJ2-3; D gene ambiguous. The CDR3 loop spans 13 amino acids. V was trimmed by 0 bases and J by 2 bases, leaving 4 bases between them. Germline V CDR1 and CDR2: SGHRS, YFSETQ. The CDR3 region is CASSLGATDTQYF. CDR3 coding DNA: TGCGCCAGCAGCTTGGGGGCCACAGATACGCAGTATTTT.

The chain links TRBV6-1 to TRBJ2-7; maybe TRBD1 (6 bases). The germline V and J ends were trimmed by 6 bases and 5 bases, with 17 bases remaining between them. CDR1 and CDR2 (germline): MNHNS, SASEGT. This CDR3 spans 14 amino acids. CDR3 sequence (DNA): TGTGCCAGCAGGGTCAGGGGCGCGACGAACGAGCAGTACTTC. This translates into CASRVRGATNEQYF.